Detailed here is one T cell receptor beta chain. Its antigen specificity is not known. Base qualities were left out, and no much larger clone turns up one base away. Collaborating institutions collected whole blood in K2EDTA tubes following their own protocols. For TCRbeta analysis, collaborators shipped samples as frozen whole blood, isolated PBMCs, or DNA extracted from either of those sample types. This sample stems from a study of blood T cell repertoires in COVID-19 (dated by TCRdb to the early 2020s). About the investigation overall: Samples from collaborators originated in the United States, Italy and Spain and spanned both the acute and convalescent phases of COVID-19. Where available, HLA class I and class II types were taken from metadata supplied by the sample provider and were not determined by assay-based typing. Samples were obtained from the ongoing ImmuneRACE study (first 160 participants) and from 1,000 to 1,500 subjects provided by 6 global collaborators. A de-identified subject ID, COVID-19 status, age in years and sex were almost always included in the sample metadata. The dataset comprised deeply sampled blood TCRbeta repertoires from subjects exposed to, actively infected with, or recovered from COVID-19. A freely available public database, intended as a resource for researchers studying the immune response to SARS-CoV-2, is where the repertoires were released. The material from the prospective study consisted of cDNA or gDNA derived from T cells, B-cell-depleted T cells, or PBMCs.

TCRbeta CDR3 regions were amplified from genomic DNA by means of the immunoSEQ Assay, a bias-controlled multiplex PCR. The study's processing was this. Nucleated cell counts per sample were estimated from amplification of reference gene primers within the assay. Sequence reads were collapsed and filtered to measure the absolute abundance of every unique TCRbeta CDR3 rearrangement. For each sample, productive Simpson clonality was calculated by taking the square root of Simpson's diversity index across productive rearrangements. The source is immuneACCESS, and TCRdb retained only in-frame sequences with V and J called. Part of the clones is not carried over; for the studies checked, unresolved V genes explain less than half of this, and the remainder is unexplained. V and J calls and clone size are copied from that table; D and trimming were computed from the DNA. This sample has roughly 150,000 clones in its table, and 80% to 90% of those were observed once. Clones ranked in the top ten supply roughly 8.9% of the sample.

Study-level results and caveats: How much clinical and demographic metadata was included differed by source and by participant, and the metadata was provided uncurated.

V loses 0 bases, J loses 3 bases, and the germline ends lie 10 bases apart. CDR1 and CDR2 (SGHRS, YFSETQ) derive from the germline V gene. There are 15 amino acids in the CDR3, from cysteine to phenylalanine inclusive. The only DNA kept is the CDR3, 45 bases in frame from the first base. This TCR came from a woman aged 45-65 years with acute or convalescent COVID-19. The specimen sequenced was peripheral blood. This chain joins TRBV5-1 to TRBJ2-1; a tentative D call is TRBD1 (6 bases match). The DNA sequence is given as TGCGCCAGCAGCTTGGGGGCAGGGGACTACAATGAGCAGTTCTTC. The translation is CASSLGAGDYNEQFF. Beyond the CDR3, the reference TRBV5-1 and TRBJ2-1 genes provide the residues; the full variable domain reads: KAGVTQTPRYLIKTRGQQVTLSCSPISGHRSVSWYQQTPGQGLQFLFEYFSETQRNKGNFPGRFSGRQFSNSRSEMNVSTLELGDSALYLCASSLGAGDYNEQFFGPGTRLTVL.